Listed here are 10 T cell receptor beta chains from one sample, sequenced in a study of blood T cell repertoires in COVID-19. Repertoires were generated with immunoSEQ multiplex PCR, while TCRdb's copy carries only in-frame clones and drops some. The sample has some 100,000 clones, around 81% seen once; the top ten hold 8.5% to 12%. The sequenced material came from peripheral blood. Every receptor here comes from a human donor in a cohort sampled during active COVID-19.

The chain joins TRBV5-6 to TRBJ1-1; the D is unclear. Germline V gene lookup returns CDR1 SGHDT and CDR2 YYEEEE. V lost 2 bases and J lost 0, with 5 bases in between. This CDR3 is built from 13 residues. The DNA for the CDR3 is TGTGCCAGCAGCTTCGGTCTGAACACTGAAGCTTTCTTT. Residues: CASSFGLNTEAFF.

The CDR3 region is CASRPTGGSYGYTF. DNA of the CDR3: TGTGCCAGCAGGCCAACAGGGGGCAGCTATGGCTACACCTTC. The V and J genes are TRBV27 and TRBJ1-2; 9 bases map to TRBD1. The CDR3 is made up of 14 amino acids. The ends lost 6 bases at V and 4 bases at J; junction bases unmatched: 6. The germline V gene has CDR1 MNHEY and CDR2 SMNVEV (reference sequence).

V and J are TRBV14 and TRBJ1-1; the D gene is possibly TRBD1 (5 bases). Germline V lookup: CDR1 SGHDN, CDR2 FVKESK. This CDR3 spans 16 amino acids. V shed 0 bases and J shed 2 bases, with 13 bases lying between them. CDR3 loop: CASSQDWGVRNTEAFF. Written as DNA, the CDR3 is TGTGCCAGCAGCCAAGACTGGGGGGTTCGCAACACTGAAGCTTTCTTT.

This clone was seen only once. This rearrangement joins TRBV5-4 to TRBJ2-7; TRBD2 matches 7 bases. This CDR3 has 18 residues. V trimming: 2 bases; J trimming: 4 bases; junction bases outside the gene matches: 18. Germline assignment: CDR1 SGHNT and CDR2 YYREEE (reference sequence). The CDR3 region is CASSFNPTRPSGPYEQYF. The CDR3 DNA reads TGTGCCAGCAGCTTCAACCCGACGCGGCCTAGCGGACCTTACGAGCAGTACTTC.

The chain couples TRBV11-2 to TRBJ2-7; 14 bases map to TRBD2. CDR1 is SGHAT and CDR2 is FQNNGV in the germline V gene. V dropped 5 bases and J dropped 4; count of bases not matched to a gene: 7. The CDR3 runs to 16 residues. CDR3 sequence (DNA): TGTGCCAGCAGCGCACCGGGACTAGCGGGGGTTTACGAGCAGTACTTC. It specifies CASSAPGLAGVYEQYF.

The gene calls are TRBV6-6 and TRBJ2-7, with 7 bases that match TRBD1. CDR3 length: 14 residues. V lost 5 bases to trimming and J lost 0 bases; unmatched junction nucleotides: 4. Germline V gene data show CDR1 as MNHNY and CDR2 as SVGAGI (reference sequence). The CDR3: CASSPTGSSYEQYF. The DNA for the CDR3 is TGTGCCAGCAGTCCGACAGGGAGCTCCTACGAGCAGTACTTC.

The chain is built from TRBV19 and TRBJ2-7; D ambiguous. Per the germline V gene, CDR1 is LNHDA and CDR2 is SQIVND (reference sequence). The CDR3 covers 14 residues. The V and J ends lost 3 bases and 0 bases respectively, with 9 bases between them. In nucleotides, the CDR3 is TGTGCCAGTAGTATCGCCTCGAGCTCCTACGAGCAGTACTTC. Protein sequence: CASSIASSSYEQYF.

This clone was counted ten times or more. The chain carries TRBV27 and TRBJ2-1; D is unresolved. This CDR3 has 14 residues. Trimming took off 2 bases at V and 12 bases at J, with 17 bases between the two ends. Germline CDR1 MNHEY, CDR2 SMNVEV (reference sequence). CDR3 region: CASSLGAGALGQFF. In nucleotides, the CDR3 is TGTGCCAGCAGTTTAGGTGCAGGCGCTCTCGGGCAGTTCTTC.

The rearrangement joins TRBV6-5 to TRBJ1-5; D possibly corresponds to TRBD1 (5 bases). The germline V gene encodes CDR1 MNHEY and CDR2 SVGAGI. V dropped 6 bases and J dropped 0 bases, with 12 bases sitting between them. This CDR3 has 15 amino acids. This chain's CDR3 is CASSSGSHSNQPQHF. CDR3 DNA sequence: TGTGCCAGCAGCTCAGGGTCTCATAGCAATCAGCCCCAGCATTTT.

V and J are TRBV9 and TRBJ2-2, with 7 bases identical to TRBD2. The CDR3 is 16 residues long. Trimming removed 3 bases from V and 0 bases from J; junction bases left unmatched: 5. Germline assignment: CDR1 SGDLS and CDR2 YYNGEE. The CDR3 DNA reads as TGTGCCAGCAGCGCCGAAGCGGGAACGAACACCGGGGAGCTGTTTTTT. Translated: CASSAEAGTNTGELFF. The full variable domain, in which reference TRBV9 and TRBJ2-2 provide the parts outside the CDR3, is DSGVTQTPKHLITATGQRVTLRCSPRSGDLSVYWYQQSLDQGLQFLIQYYNGEERAKGNILERFSAQQFPDLHSELNLSSLELGDSALYFCASSAEAGTNTGELFFGEGSRLTVL.